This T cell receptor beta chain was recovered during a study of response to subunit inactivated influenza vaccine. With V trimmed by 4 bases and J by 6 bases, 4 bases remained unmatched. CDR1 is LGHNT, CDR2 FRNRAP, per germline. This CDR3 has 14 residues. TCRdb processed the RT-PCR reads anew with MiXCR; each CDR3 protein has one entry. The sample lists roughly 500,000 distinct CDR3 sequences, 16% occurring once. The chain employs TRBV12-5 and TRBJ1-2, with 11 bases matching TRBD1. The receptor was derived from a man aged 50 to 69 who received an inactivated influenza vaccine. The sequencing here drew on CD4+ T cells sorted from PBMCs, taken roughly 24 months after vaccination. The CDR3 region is CASGYGTGGHGYTF. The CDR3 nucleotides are TGTGCTAGTGGTTACGGGACAGGGGGACATGGCTACACCTTC.